This section outlines one T cell receptor beta chain sequence together with its context. The data were obtained in a study of T-cell memory formation after mild COVID-19. The CDR3 has 14 amino acids. Germline V gene data show CDR1 as SGHVS and CDR2 as FQNEAQ. Trimming cost V 5 bases and J 5 bases; bases outside gene matches: 7. TCRdb itself ran the 5' RACE reads through MiXCR, one entry per CDR3 protein. Of about 130,000 distinct CDR3 sequences listed, under 30% are singletons. The gene calls are TRBV7-8 and TRBJ2-7, with 9 bases identical to TRBD1. This receptor was taken from an adult woman who had mild COVID-19 (a few samples of this study predate the infection). Cell type and time point are not known. Sequencing was performed on PBMCs or a T cell subset sorted from them (not recorded which). The CDR3 loop reads CASSVRDRAHEQYF. The CDR3 DNA is TGTGCCAGCAGCGTCCGGGACAGGGCCCACGAGCAGTACTTC.